This paragraph reports one T cell receptor (beta chain). The target antigen is unknown. V was cut by 2 bases and J by 3 bases, with 5 bases left in between. Germline CDR1 MRHNA, CDR2 SNTAGT. The CDR3 has 13 residues. This record comes from a study of OX40 agonist ivuxolimab in advanced cancers. Study in general: Head and neck, renal cell, melanoma or hepatocellular carcinoma were the cancers that dose-escalation patients had.

Sequencing used immunoSEQ multiplex PCR; TCRdb keeps in-frame clones, though not all of them. The sample holds around 73,000 clones, 70% to 90% seen once. It was autoimmune disease history or systemic immunosuppression that excluded patients. Findings and caveats of the study: Partial responders dosed at 0.1-3.0 mg/kg displayed clonal expansion ranking among the lowest. Researchers report that CD8+ T cells had, on average, more expanded clones than CD4+.

The sequence was obtained from an adult with an advanced solid tumor such as melanoma, head and neck, liver or kidney cancer. This sample comprised CD4+ or CD8+ T cells sorted from blood, obtained in a trial of the OX40 agonist ivuxolimab. This chain joins TRBV6-4 and TRBJ1-3; D ambiguous. CDR3: CASSDHNGNTIYF. The CDR3 DNA follows: TGTGCCAGCAGTGACCACAATGGAAACACCATATATTTT.